This entry lists 30 T cell receptor beta chains sequenced from one sample in a study of Graves' ophthalmopathy and Graves' hyperthyroidism (dated by TCRdb to between 2018 and 2020). For sequencing, an Illumina HiSeq 2000 was employed. TCR beta CDR3 regions were amplified from RNA transcripts for repertoire sequencing. The first round was an RT-PCR using HTBI primers with the Qiagen OneStep RT-PCR kit, and this first round was followed by a second-round multiplex PCR, then size selection and purification. TCRdb ran its own pipeline on the public reads, namely fastp trimming at Q25 and MiXCR clone calling, and kept in-frame beta chains. For every CDR3 protein sequence, its rows merge into one entry that carries the most common genes and DNA. Present in this sample are around 400,000 distinct CDR3 sequences, roughly 21% of which were seen just once. The ten most abundant clones make up roughly 3.2% of the sample.

The sample taken for sequencing was peripheral blood. These receptors were taken from a woman under 30 with stable Graves' hyperthyroidism. Donor details come from another sample of the same person, matched by shared clones.

This clonotype was detected ten times or more. The gene calls are TRBV11-2 and TRBJ2-7, with TRBD1 as a possible D gene (6 bases). This CDR3 is 14 amino acids long. Germline V CDR1 and CDR2: SGHAT, FQNNGV. Between the trimmed V and J ends, which lost 3 bases and 1 base, there was a span of 10 bases. CDR3 loop: CASSFSTGSYEQYF. In DNA form, the CDR3 reads TGTGCCAGCAGCTTTTCGACAGGATCCTACGAGCAGTACTTC.

In its sample, this clonotype was seen many times. V and J are TRBV5-1 and TRBJ1-5; TRBD1 matches 10 bases. V was clipped by 0 bases and J by 10 bases; unmatched bases: 7. This CDR3 contains 15 residues. CDR1 is SGHRS, CDR2 YFSETQ, per germline. CDR3 residues: CASSLAPGTGDPQHF. CDR3 nucleotide sequence: TGCGCCAGCAGCTTGGCCCCCGGGACAGGGGACCCCCAGCATTTT.

This clonotype was detected a few times. The chain is built from TRBV6-5 and TRBJ2-7; a weak D match, TRBD1 (5 bases). The CDR3 runs 16 residues. Germline V CDR1 and CDR2: MNHEY, SVGAGI. The V end was cut by 2 bases, the J end by 0 bases, with 14 bases between. DNA of the CDR3: TGTGCCAGCAGTTACCTCAGGGTGACGACCTCCTACGAGCAGTACTTC. Translating it yields CASSYLRVTTSYEQYF.

This clonotype was detected many times. This chain links TRBV3-1 with TRBJ2-7, with D perhaps being TRBD1 or TRBD2 (5 bases each). With 5 bases removed from V and 2 bases from J, the gap between germline ends came to 13 bases. CDR3 length equals 14 residues. Germline loops: CDR1 LGHDT, CDR2 YNNKEL (reference sequence). CDR3 coding DNA: TGTGCCAGCAGCTTGGGACCCCGGGCCTACGAGCAGTACTTC. Translating it yields CASSLGPRAYEQYF.

The rearrangement links TRBV4-1 to TRBJ1-5; 8 bases agree with TRBD1. The CDR3 loop spans 19 amino acids. CDR1 and CDR2 from the germline V gene are MGHRA and YSYEKL. With 1 base clipped from V and 0 bases from J, the junction kept 11 bases outside the gene matches. CDR3 sequence: CASSQVVGQGSHSNQPQHF. DNA of the CDR3: TGCGCCAGCAGCCAAGTTGTCGGACAGGGATCCCATAGCAATCAGCCCCAGCATTTT.

This clonotype was picked up many times. V gene TRBV6-5 combines with J gene TRBJ1-1; the match to TRBD1 covers 10 bases. Unmatched junction bases numbered 7, after V lost 5 bases and J lost 4 bases. The CDR3 consists of 15 residues. Germline CDR1 and CDR2: MNHEY and SVGAGI. The CDR3: CASSKSGQGSTEAFF. Written as DNA, the CDR3 is TGTGCCAGCAGTAAATCGGGACAGGGGAGCACTGAAGCTTTCTTT.

This clonotype has ten or more counts. This chain joins TRBV12-3 or TRBV12-4 and TRBJ1-6, with 7 positions matching TRBD1. The trim removed 10 bases at V and 9 bases at J, leaving 9 bases unmatched. The CDR3 covers 13 residues. CDR3 residues: CATTGQSLSPLHF. CDR3 DNA: TGTGCCACCACGGGACAGAGCCTTTCACCCCTCCACTTT.

This chain joins TRBV6-2 or TRBV6-3 and TRBJ2-7; tentative D call: TRBD1 (6 bases). The length of the CDR3 is 15 residues. V shed 6 bases and J shed 5 bases, with 20 bases lying between them. Germline loops: CDR1 MNHEY, CDR2 SVGEGT. CDR3 coding DNA: TGTGCCAGCAGAAAGGACAGAGGATCATTAGACGAGCAGTACTTC. Its protein product is CASRKDRGSLDEQYF.

This clonotype has at least ten counts. The V call is TRBV29-1, the J call TRBJ2-5; TRBD2 is a possible D gene (6 bases). CDR1 and CDR2 from the germline V gene are SQVTM and ANQGSEA. With 4 bases removed from V and 2 bases from J, the gap between germline ends came to 17 bases. The CDR3 has 15 residues. The CDR3 nucleotides are TGCAGCGTTGTGTATACGGGAGAGGGGCAAGAGACCCAGTACTTC. Translation gives CSVVYTGEGQETQYF. The variable domain in full, completed from reference TRBV29-1 and TRBJ2-5, reads SAVISQKPSRDICQRGTSLTIQCQVDSQVTMMFWYRQQPGQSLTLIATANQGSEATYESGFVIDKFPISRPNLTFSTLTVSNMSPEDSSIYLCSVVYTGEGQETQYFGPGTRLLVL.

There are a few counts of this clonotype. This rearrangement joins TRBV5-1 to TRBJ1-1; D gene unclear. V lost 4 bases, J lost 1 base, and 17 bases lay in between. This CDR3 is 16 amino acids long. The germline V gene encodes CDR1 SGHRS and CDR2 YFSETQ. The CDR3 region is CASSGPRGLTNTEAFF. CDR3 DNA sequence: TGCGCCAGCAGCGGGCCCCGCGGTCTGACGAACACTGAAGCTTTCTTT.

This clonotype was seen at least ten times. V gene TRBV6-2 or TRBV6-3 combines with J gene TRBJ2-7, with 10 bases aligning to TRBD2. Germline CDR1 MNHEY, CDR2 SVGEGT. Losses at the gene ends were 7 bases for V and 0 bases for J; bases not matched to a gene: 6. The CDR3 consists of 15 residues. The chain's CDR3 is CASTLAGATSYEQYF. CDR3 nucleotide sequence: TGTGCCAGCACCCTAGCGGGAGCCACCTCCTACGAGCAGTACTTC.

This clonotype showed up many times. The conserved phenylalanine or tryptophan normally closing the CDR3 is absent here, so this likely arose from a read error. This chain connects TRBV12-3 or TRBV12-4 to TRBJ2-5, with 9 nucleotides matching TRBD1. After removal of 6 bases from V and 3 bases from J, the junction contained 14 bases not matched to a gene. This CDR3 has 17 residues. Here the CDR3 DNA reads TGTGCCAGCAGCCCAGGGGGGACAGGGCCAATGAAAGAGACCCAGTACCTC. Amino acid sequence: CASSPGGTGPMKETQYL.

The V gene is TRBV6-1, the J gene TRBJ2-7, with D uncertain. The V gene's germline CDR1 is MNHNS and CDR2 SASEGT. V gave up 2 bases and J gave up 0 bases, with 8 bases separating them. The length of the CDR3 is 14 residues. Here the CDR3 DNA reads TGTGCCAGCAGTGAATTTAGGAGCTCCTACGAGCAGTACTTC. Translating gives CASSEFRSSYEQYF.

This sequence joins TRBV3-1 and TRBJ2-7, with 13 nucleotides matching TRBD2. The ends lost 5 bases at V and 2 bases at J; junction bases unmatched: 9. Germline V gene lookup returns CDR1 LGHDT and CDR2 YNNKEL (reference sequence). The CDR3 covers 17 residues. This chain's CDR3 is CASSKISGTSGTYEQYF. The CDR3 coding sequence is TGTGCCAGCAGCAAAATTTCCGGGACTAGCGGGACCTACGAGCAGTACTTC.

This clonotype was counted at least ten times. The rearrangement joins TRBV12-3 or TRBV12-4 to TRBJ1-4; D uncertain. The germline V and J ends were trimmed by 3 bases and 3 bases, with 8 bases remaining between them. The CDR3 spans 14 residues. The chain's CDR3 is CASSFTEANEKLFF. Written as DNA, the CDR3 is TGTGCCAGCAGTTTTACGGAAGCTAATGAAAAACTGTTTTTT.

The sample holds many counts of this clonotype. CDR3 loop: CATSATANYGYTF. DNA of the CDR3: TGTGCCACCAGTGCGACAGCTAACTATGGCTACACCTTC. The V gene is TRBV24-1, the J gene TRBJ1-2, with D possibly being TRBD1 (5 bases). V dropped 5 bases and J dropped 0 bases, with 6 bases sitting between them. The V gene's germline CDR1 is KGHDR and CDR2 SFDVKD. There are 13 residues in the CDR3.

In its sample, this clonotype was seen many times. This chain connects TRBV19 to TRBJ2-2; the D is unclear. Trimming pared 3 bases from V and 2 bases from J, leaving 10 bases between. The CDR3 is made up of 15 amino acids. In germline, CDR1 is LNHDA, CDR2 SQIVND (reference sequence). This chain's CDR3 is CASSIPWGNTGELFF. The DNA for the CDR3 is TGTGCCAGTAGTATCCCCTGGGGAAACACCGGGGAGCTGTTTTTT.

This clonotype was detected many times. The CDR3 DNA sequence: TGCGCCAGCAGCTTGGACTTGACATCGAACGAGCAGTACTTC. This encodes CASSLDLTSNEQYF. The chain is built from TRBV5-1 and TRBJ2-7; D not resolved. The germline V and J ends were trimmed by 0 bases and 5 bases, with 12 bases remaining between them. The CDR3 has 14 amino acids. Germline V gene lookup returns CDR1 SGHRS and CDR2 YFSETQ.

This clonotype has ten or more counts. The chain is built from TRBV7-2 and TRBJ2-5; no clear D. Germline-derived CDR1 and CDR2 are SGHTA and FQGNSA. CDR3 length: 13 amino acids. Trimming took 5 bases from V and 5 from J, leaving 12 bases between them. As DNA, the CDR3 is TGTGCCAGCAGCGTGGGTTCCTCGGAGACCCAGTACTTC. It encodes CASSVGSSETQYF.

This clonotype was observed at least ten times. With a much larger clone just one base away, this may be a read error. The chain combines TRBV11-2 with TRBJ2-5, with TRBD2 matching 7 bases. This CDR3 has 14 residues. J gave up 7 bases and V 3 bases, and 8 bases lay outside the gene matches. CDR1 is SGHAT, CDR2 FQNNGV, per germline. CDR3 residues: CASSFRGSQVTQYF. The CDR3 DNA sequence: TGTGCCAGCAGCTTCCGCGGGAGCCAGGTGACCCAGTACTTC.

The chain combines TRBV3-1 with TRBJ1-2; possible D gene TRBD1, 5 bases. Germline CDR1 and CDR2: LGHDT and YNNKEL (reference sequence). The CDR3 has 15 residues. V was shortened by 2 bases and J by 4 bases, with 14 bases between the two germline ends. The CDR3 nucleotides read TGTGCCAGCAGCCAATTTCAGCGGGGCGGCTATGGCTACACCTTC. As protein: CASSQFQRGGYGYTF.

This clonotype was counted a single time. The conserved phenylalanine or tryptophan normally closing the CDR3 is absent here, so this likely arose from a read error. The chain is built from TRBV15 and TRBJ2-2; maybe TRBD1 (5 bases). Germline CDR1 and CDR2: LNHNV and YYDKDF (reference sequence). Trimming stripped 8 bases from V and 4 bases from J, with 20 bases between. The length of the CDR3 is 16 residues. The CDR3 is CATAIFWGRSTGELFS. The CDR3 DNA is TGTGCCACCGCGATCTTTTGGGGCAGGAGCACCGGGGAGCTGTTTTCT.

This clonotype was detected ten times or more. The chain employs TRBV15 and TRBJ2-7, with 10 bases identical to TRBD2. Per the germline V gene, CDR1 is LNHNV and CDR2 is YYDKDF (reference sequence). There are 16 residues in the CDR3. V dropped 5 bases and J dropped 4; count of bases not matched to a gene: 11. The DNA for the CDR3 is TGTGCCACCAGCGGGGGGACCGGGACTAGCGTTTACGAGCAGTACTTC. Protein product: CATSGGTGTSVYEQYF.

This clonotype came up many times. The chain uses TRBV20-1 and TRBJ2-7; TRBD1 is a possible D gene (5 bases). V shed 1 base and J shed 6 bases, with 13 bases lying between them. CDR3 size: 13 residues. Germline-derived CDR1 and CDR2 are DFQATT and SNEGSKA (reference sequence). CDR3 sequence: CSARGVGVGEQYF. The DNA of the CDR3 is TGCAGTGCTAGAGGGGTAGGGGTTGGCGAGCAGTACTTC.

This clonotype was detected ten times or more. This sequence joins TRBV19 and TRBJ2-5; 10 nucleotides align to TRBD2. This CDR3 has 16 residues. The V gene end was trimmed by 2 bases and the J gene end by 5 bases; junction bases not matched to a gene: 8. In germline, CDR1 is LNHDA, CDR2 SQIVND (reference sequence). CDR3 loop: CASSIRVAGGLETQYF. The CDR3 DNA follows: TGTGCCAGTAGTATAAGGGTAGCGGGGGGCTTGGAGACCCAGTACTTC.

This clonotype was recorded many times. V gene TRBV27 combines with J gene TRBJ1-1; tentative D call: TRBD1 (6 bases). The germline V gene has CDR1 MNHEY and CDR2 SMNVEV (reference sequence). The CDR3 has 13 amino acids. Trimming left V 6 bases short and J 5 bases short, with 13 bases between. The CDR3 loop reads CASSHTGLTEAFF. The CDR3 bases are TGTGCCAGCAGCCATACAGGGTTAACTGAAGCTTTCTTT.

This chain links TRBV28 with TRBJ1-5; D is perhaps TRBD1 (6 bases). This CDR3 has 14 residues. Germline V gene data show CDR1 as MDHEN and CDR2 as SYDVKM. Trimming took 5 bases from V and 4 from J, leaving 12 bases between them. CDR3 loop: CASSPTRGNQPQHF. CDR3 nucleotides: TGTGCCAGCAGTCCAACGAGGGGGAATCAGCCCCAGCATTTT.

On this clonotype: This may be a read error: a much more frequent sequence differs by one nucleotide. The chain employs TRBV11-2 and TRBJ2-5, with D perhaps assigned TRBD1 or TRBD2 (5 bases each). Trimming stripped 1 base from V and 13 bases from J, with 13 bases between. This CDR3 region has 12 residues. Germline V lookup: CDR1 SGHAT, CDR2 FQNNGV. CDR3 in DNA: TGTGCCAGCAGCTTAGCCGCCAGGGAGCGGTACTTC. Its translation: CASSLAARERYF.

The chain has TRBV11-2 and TRBJ2-3; no clear D gene. Germline CDR1 is SGHAT and CDR2 is FQNNGV. The V end lost 3 bases, the J end lost 11 bases, and 9 bases lay between the germline ends. This CDR3 region has 11 residues. The CDR3 DNA reads TGTGCCAGCAGCTTGGAACATCTGCAGTATTTT. The encoded protein is CASSLEHLQYF.

As DNA, the CDR3 is TGCAGTGCTGGAACAGGGGGCGAAGAGACCCAGTACTTC. Its translation: CSAGTGGEETQYF. This chain joins TRBV20-1 and TRBJ2-5; 9 nucleotides match TRBD1. The CDR3 runs to 13 residues. V lost 5 bases and J lost 3; bases outside the gene matches: 4. CDR1 and CDR2 from the germline V gene are DFQATT and SNEGSKA (reference sequence).